These T cell receptor beta chains were read from a single sample in a study of beta chain features in type 1 diabetes. The repertoire was sequenced with immunoSEQ multiplex PCR; TCRdb's copy has only in-frame clones and lacks some. The sample carries 300,000 or so clones, 9.3% recorded once. The sequenced sample consisted of central memory CD4+ T cells from blood. The receptors stem from a man younger than 40 with type 1 diabetes. The CDR3 runs from the conserved cysteine through the conserved F or W. A D gene is named only where the DNA matches it firmly. Rows give clone size only sometimes, using once, few, many, or a class for an expanded clone.

clone_size	v_call	j_call	d_call	cdr3_nt	cdr3_aa
few	TRBV28	TRBJ2-5	NA	TGTGCCAGCAGTTTCCGGGGGGCTGGGTACCAAGAGACCCAGTACTTC	CASSFRGAGYQETQYF
NA	TRBV21-1	TRBJ2-7	NA	TGTGCCAGCAGCAATTCGAGGACACCCGACGCCCACGAGCAGTACTTC	CASSNSRTPDAHEQYF
NA	TRBV9	TRBJ2-1	TRBD2	TGTGCCAGCAGCGCCCAATCGGGAGGAGGCAATGAGCAGTTCTTC	CASSAQSGGGNEQFF
NA	TRBV6-6	TRBJ2-1	NA	TGTGCCAGCGCGGCAGGGCGGAATGAGCAGTTCTTC	CASAAGRNEQFF
few	TRBV5-1	TRBJ2-6	NA	TGCGCCAGCAGCTTTGGGCAGACCGGGGCCAACGTCCTGACTTTC	CASSFGQTGANVLTF
NA	TRBV10-3	TRBJ1-2	NA	TGTGCCATCAGTGAGTCGGCCCAATACACCTTC	CAISESAQYTF
few	TRBV4-3	TRBJ2-2	NA	TGCGCCAGCAGCTTGGGACTTGCGAACACCGGGGAGCTGTTTTTT	CASSLGLANTGELFF
NA	TRBV14	TRBJ1-2	NA	TGTGCCAGCAGCCAAGACAGCAGGGGTGGCTACACCTTC	CASSQDSRGGYTF
NA	TRBV27	TRBJ1-1	NA	TGTGCCAGCAGTTTATACCAGACGGCATCGGCGACTGAAGCTTTCTTT	CASSLYQTASATEAFF
few	TRBV7-9	TRBJ1-6	TRBD1	TGCGCCAGCAGCCAATGGGACAGCAATTCACCCCTCCACTTT	CASSQWDSNSPLHF
NA	TRBV28	TRBJ1-1	NA	TGTGCCAGCAGCCCAGGAGGGAGGGGGGGGCCTGAAGCTTTCTTT	CASSPGGRGGPEAFF
few	TRBV7-2	TRBJ1-2	NA	TGTGCCAGCAGCTCAAACACGGAGAGCTATGGCTACACCTTC	CASSSNTESYGYTF
few	TRBV27	TRBJ1-2	TRBD1	TGTGCCAGCAGGACGACAGGGGGCGGCTACACCTTC	CASRTTGGGYTF
NA	TRBV5-6	TRBJ1-2	TRBD1	TGTGCCAGCAGCAAAGGGACAGGGGATGGCTACACCTTC	CASSKGTGDGYTF